A single T cell receptor (beta chain) is shown here with its context. The data are from a study of shared clonotypes between healthy human individuals. Study in general: For every donor, three CD4 naive, three CD4 memory, two CD8 naive and one CD8 memory plates were used.

The V gene lost 0 bases and the J gene lost 8 bases, with 13 bases spanning the gap. The CDR3 runs 14 residues. Germline V gives CDR1 SGHVS, CDR2 FNYEAQ. Method: immunoSEQ multiplex PCR; TCRdb's copy keeps in-frame clones and lacks some. Of 550,000 to 850,000 clones detected, about 74% appear once; the ten largest clones hold 1.7%. The chain recombines TRBV7-6 with TRBJ1-1; the D is unclear. This TCR was sampled from a young woman in good health. The sample comprised memory CD4+ T cells sorted from blood. Noted subset: CD45RA-negative fraction. CDR3 sequence reads: CASSLALGETEAFF. CDR3 nucleotides: TGTGCCAGCAGCTTAGCATTGGGAGAAACAGAAGCTTTCTTT.